This T cell receptor beta chain was identified in a study of tumor and adjacent non-tumor tissue in lung cancer. Study observations and caveats: Shorter survival was associated with higher TCR diversity in tumors.

This sample's RNA came from whole unsorted tissue. This CDR3 has 17 amino acids. From germline, CDR1 is SGHKS and CDR2 YYEKEE (reference sequence). The library came from three nested PCR rounds adapted from ARM-PCR protocols. Each CDR3 protein is one row after TCRdb ran MiXCR on the multiplex PCR reads. The data contain more than 85,000 distinct CDR3 sequences, approximately 82% of them singletons. On this clonotype: Antigen: not known. A read error is possible here, since a much larger clone lies one base away.

V gene TRBV5-5 combines with J gene TRBJ2-6; 7 nucleotides align to TRBD1. Sequenced sample: lung tumor tissue. The TCR sequence derives from a woman aged 55 to 70 with non-small cell lung cancer. For the CDR3, the DNA is TGTACCAGCAGCCTCCAGGGGGTAAATACTGGGGCCAACGTCCTGACTTTC. Translation gives CTSSLQGVNTGANVLTF.